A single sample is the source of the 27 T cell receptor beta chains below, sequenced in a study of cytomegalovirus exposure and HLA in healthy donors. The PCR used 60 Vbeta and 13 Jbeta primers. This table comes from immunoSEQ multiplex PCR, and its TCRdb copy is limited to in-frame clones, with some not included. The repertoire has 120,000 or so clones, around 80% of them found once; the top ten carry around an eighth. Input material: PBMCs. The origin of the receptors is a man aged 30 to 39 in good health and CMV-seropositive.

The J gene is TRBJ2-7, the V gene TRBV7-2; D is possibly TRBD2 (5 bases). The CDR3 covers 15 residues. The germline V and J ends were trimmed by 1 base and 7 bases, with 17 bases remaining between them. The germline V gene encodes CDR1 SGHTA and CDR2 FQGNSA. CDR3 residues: CASSLVFRTTGEQYF. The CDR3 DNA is TGTGCCAGCAGCTTAGTTTTTCGAACTACGGGGGAGCAGTACTTC.

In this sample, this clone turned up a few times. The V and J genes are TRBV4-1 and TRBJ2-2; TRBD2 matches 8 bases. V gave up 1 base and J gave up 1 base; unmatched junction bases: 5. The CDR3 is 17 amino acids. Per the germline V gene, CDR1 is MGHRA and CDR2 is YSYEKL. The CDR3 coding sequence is TGCGCCAGCAGCCAAGGTAGCCTAGCGGGGAACACCGGGGAGCTGTTTTTT. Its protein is CASSQGSLAGNTGELFF.

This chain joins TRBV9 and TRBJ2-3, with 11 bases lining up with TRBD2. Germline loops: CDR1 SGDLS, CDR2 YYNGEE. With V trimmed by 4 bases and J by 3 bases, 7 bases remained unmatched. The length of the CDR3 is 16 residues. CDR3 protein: CASSTSGGLLTDTQYF. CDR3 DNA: TGTGCCAGCAGCACTAGCGGGGGCCTACTTACAGATACGCAGTATTTT. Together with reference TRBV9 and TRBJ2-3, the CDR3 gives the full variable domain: DSGVTQTPKHLITATGQRVTLRCSPRSGDLSVYWYQQSLDQGLQFLIQYYNGEERAKGNILERFSAQQFPDLHSELNLSSLELGDSALYFCASSTSGGLLTDTQYFGPGTRLTVL.

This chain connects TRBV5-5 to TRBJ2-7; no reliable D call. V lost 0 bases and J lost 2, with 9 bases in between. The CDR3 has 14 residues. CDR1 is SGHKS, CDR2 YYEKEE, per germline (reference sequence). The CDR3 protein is CASSLDSRTYEQYF. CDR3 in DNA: TGTGCCAGCAGCTTGGACAGCAGGACCTACGAGCAGTACTTC.

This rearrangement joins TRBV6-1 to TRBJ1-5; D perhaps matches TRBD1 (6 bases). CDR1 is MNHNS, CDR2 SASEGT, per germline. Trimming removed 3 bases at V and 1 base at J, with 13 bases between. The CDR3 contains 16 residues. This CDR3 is CASSDPWTDSNQPQHF. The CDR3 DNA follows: TGTGCCAGCAGTGATCCCTGGACAGACAGCAATCAGCCCCAGCATTTT.

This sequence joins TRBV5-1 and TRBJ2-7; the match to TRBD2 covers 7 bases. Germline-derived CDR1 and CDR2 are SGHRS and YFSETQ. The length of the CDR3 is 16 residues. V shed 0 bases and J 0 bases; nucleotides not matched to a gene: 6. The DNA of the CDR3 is TGCGCCAGCAGCTTGGGACTGGGAGGGAACTCCTACGAGCAGTACTTC. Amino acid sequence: CASSLGLGGNSYEQYF.

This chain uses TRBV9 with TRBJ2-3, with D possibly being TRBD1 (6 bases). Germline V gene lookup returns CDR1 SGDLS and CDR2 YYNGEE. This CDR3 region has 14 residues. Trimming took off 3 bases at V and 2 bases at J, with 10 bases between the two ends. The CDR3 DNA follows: TGTGCCAGCAGCGCGGACAGAGACACAGATACGCAGTATTTT. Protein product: CASSADRDTDTQYF. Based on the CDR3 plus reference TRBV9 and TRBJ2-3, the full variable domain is DSGVTQTPKHLITATGQRVTLRCSPRSGDLSVYWYQQSLDQGLQFLIQYYNGEERAKGNILERFSAQQFPDLHSELNLSSLELGDSALYFCASSADRDTDTQYFGPGTRLTVL.

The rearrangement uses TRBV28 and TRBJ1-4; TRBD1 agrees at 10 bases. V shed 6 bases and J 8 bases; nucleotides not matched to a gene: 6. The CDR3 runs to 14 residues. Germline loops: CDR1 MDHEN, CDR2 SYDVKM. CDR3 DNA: TGTGCCAGCAGCCGACAGGGGGCGAGAGAAAAACTGTTTTTT. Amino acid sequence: CASSRQGAREKLFF. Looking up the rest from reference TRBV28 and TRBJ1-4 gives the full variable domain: DVKVTQSSRYLVKRTGEKVFLECVQDMDHENMFWYRQDPGLGLRLIYFSYDVKMKEKGDIPEGYSVSREKKERFSLILESASTNQTSMYLCASSRQGAREKLFFGSGTQLSVL.

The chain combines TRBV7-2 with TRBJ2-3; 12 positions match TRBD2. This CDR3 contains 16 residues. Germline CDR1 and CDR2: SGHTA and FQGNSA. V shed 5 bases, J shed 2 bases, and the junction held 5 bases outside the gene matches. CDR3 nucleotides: TGTGCCAGCAGCCAAACTAGCGGGGGGTTCACAGATACGCAGTATTTT. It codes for CASSQTSGGFTDTQYF.

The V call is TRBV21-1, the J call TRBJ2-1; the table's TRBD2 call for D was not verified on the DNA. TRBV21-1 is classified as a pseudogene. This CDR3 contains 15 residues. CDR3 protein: CASSKGGGARLEQFF. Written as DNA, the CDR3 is TGTGCCAGCAGCAAAGGGGGCGGGGCGAGGCTCGAGCAGTTCTTC.

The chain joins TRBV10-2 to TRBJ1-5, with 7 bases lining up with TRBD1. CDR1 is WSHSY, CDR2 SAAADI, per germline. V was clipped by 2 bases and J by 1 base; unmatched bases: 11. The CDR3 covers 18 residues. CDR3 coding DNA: TGCGCCAGCAGTGAGCAAGACAGGGTCGGGGGCAGCAATCAGCCCCAGCATTTT. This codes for CASSEQDRVGGSNQPQHF.

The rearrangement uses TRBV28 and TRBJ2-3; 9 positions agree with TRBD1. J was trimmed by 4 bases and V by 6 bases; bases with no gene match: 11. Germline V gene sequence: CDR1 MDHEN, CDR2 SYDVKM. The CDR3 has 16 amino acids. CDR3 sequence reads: CASRLWPQGAADTQYF. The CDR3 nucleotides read TGTGCCAGCAGACTTTGGCCACAGGGGGCCGCAGATACGCAGTATTTT.

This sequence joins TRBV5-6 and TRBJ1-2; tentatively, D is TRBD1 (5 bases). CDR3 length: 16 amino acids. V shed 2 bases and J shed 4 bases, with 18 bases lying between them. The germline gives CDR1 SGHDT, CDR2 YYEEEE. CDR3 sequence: CASSFPVGTGSYGYTF. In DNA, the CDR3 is TGTGCCAGCAGCTTCCCCGTGGGGACTGGAAGCTATGGCTACACCTTC.

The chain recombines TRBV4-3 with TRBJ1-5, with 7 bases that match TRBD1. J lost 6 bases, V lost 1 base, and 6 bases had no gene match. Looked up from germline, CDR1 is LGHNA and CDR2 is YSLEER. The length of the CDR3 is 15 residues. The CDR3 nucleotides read TGCGCCAGCAGCCAAGTGCAGGGGGGTAGTCAGCCCCAGCATTTT. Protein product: CASSQVQGGSQPQHF.

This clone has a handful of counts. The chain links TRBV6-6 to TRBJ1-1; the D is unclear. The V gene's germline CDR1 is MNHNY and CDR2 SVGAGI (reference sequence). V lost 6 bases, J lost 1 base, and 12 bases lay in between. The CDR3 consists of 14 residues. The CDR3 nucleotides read TGTGCCAGCAGACCTCAGGTCTCGAACACTGAAGCTTTCTTT. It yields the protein CASRPQVSNTEAFF.

This CDR3 reads CASSADRNTEAFF. CDR3 nucleotides: TGTGCCAGCAGCGCGGACAGGAACACTGAAGCTTTCTTT. The gene calls are TRBV7-2 and TRBJ1-1, with D possibly being TRBD1 (6 bases). The germline V gene has CDR1 SGHTA and CDR2 FQGNSA. The CDR3 runs 13 residues. The ends were cut back, 5 bases at V and 1 base at J, with 8 bases in the middle.

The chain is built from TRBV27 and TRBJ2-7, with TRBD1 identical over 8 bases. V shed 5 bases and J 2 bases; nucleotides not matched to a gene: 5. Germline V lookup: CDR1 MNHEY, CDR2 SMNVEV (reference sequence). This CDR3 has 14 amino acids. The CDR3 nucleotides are TGTGCCAGCAGTCAGGGACAGGAGCCCTACGAGCAGTACTTC. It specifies CASSQGQEPYEQYF.

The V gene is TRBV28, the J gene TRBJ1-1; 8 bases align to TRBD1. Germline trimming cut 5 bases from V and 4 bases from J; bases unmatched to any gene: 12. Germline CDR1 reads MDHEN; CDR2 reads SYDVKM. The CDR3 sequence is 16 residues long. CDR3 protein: CASSARQGRGGTEAFF. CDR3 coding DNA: TGTGCCAGCAGTGCACGACAGGGGAGGGGAGGCACTGAAGCTTTCTTT.

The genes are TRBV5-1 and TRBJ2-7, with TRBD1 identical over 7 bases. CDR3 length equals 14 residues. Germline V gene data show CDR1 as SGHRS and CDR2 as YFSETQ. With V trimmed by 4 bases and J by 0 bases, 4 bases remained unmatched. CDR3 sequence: CASSPTGNSYEQYF. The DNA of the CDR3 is TGCGCCAGCAGCCCGACAGGGAACTCCTACGAGCAGTACTTC.

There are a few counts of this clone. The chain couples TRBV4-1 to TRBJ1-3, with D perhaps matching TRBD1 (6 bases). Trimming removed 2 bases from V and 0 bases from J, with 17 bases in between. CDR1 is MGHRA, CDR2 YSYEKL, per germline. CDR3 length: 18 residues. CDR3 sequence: CASSQRTGWGPSGNTIYF. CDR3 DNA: TGCGCCAGCAGCCAACGGACCGGGTGGGGGCCCTCTGGAAACACCATATATTTT.

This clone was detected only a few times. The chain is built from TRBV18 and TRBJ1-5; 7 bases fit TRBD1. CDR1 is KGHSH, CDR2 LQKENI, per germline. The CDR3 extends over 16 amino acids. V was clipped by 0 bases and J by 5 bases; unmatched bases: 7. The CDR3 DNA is TGTGCCAGCTCACCACCTGTGGGGCAGGGGGATCAGCCCCAGCATTTT. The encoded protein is CASSPPVGQGDQPQHF.

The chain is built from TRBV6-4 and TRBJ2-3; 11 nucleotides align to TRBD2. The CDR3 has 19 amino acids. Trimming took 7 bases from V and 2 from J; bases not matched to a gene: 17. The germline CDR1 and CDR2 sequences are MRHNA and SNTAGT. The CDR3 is CASTVLAGALLALTDTQYF. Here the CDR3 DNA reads TGTGCCAGCACCGTACTAGCGGGGGCCCTTCTCGCACTCACAGATACGCAGTATTTT.

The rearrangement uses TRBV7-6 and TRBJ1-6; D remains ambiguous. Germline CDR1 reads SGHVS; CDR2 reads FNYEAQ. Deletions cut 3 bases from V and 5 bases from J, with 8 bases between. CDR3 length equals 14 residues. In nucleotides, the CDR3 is TGTGCCAGCAGCTTGCGGAATGATAATTCACCCCTCCACTTT. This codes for CASSLRNDNSPLHF.

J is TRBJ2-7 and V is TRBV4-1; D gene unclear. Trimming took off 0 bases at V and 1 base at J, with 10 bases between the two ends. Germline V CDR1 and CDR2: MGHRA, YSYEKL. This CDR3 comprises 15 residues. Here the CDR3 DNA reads TGCGCCAGCAGCCAAGAAGCGCTGAGTTCCTACGAGCAGTACTTC. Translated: CASSQEALSSYEQYF.

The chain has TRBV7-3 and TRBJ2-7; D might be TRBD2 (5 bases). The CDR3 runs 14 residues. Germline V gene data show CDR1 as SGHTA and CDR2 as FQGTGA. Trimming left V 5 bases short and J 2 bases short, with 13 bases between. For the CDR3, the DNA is TGTGCCAGCAGCCGAGGCGGGTCCGCCTACGAGCAGTACTTC. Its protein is CASSRGGSAYEQYF.

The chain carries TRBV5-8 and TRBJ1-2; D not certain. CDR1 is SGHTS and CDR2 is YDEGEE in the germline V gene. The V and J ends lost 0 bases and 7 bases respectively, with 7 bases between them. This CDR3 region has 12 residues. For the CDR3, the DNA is TGTGCCAGCAGCTTGGCCAGGTTTGGCTACACCTTC. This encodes CASSLARFGYTF.

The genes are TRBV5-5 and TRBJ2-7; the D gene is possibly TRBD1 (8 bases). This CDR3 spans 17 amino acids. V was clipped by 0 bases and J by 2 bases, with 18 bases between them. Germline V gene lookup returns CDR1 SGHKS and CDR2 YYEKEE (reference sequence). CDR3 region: CASSLAIGQGGPYEQYF. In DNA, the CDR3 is TGTGCCAGCAGCTTGGCCATCGGACAGGGAGGGCCCTACGAGCAGTACTTC. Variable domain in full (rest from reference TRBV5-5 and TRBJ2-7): DAGVTQSPTHLIKTRGQQVTLRCSPISGHKSVSWYQQVLGQGPQFIFQYYEKEERGRGNFPDRFSARQFPNYSSELNVNALLLGDSALYLCASSLAIGQGGPYEQYFGPGTRLTVT.